Below, 27 T cell receptor beta chains from the same sample are listed, as sequenced in a study of blood T cell repertoires in COVID-19. Only in-frame clones appear in the TCRdb table, and some are missing; sequencing was by immunoSEQ multiplex PCR. The table lists hundreds of thousands of clones, about 87% of them singletons. Input material: peripheral blood. These receptor sequences come from a woman aged 18-29 years with acute or convalescent COVID-19.

This chain connects TRBV6-6 to TRBJ2-2, with no clear D. CDR3 length: 14 residues. The V gene lost 2 bases and the J gene lost 2 bases, with 6 bases spanning the gap. CDR1 MNHNY and CDR2 SVGAGI come from the germline V gene (reference sequence). In DNA form, the CDR3 reads TGTGCCAGCAGTTACGAGCCCAACACCGGGGAGCTGTTTTTT. The encoded protein is CASSYEPNTGELFF.

This rearrangement joins TRBV5-1 to TRBJ2-3, with 9 positions matching TRBD1. Trimming at V came to 4 bases and at J to 4 bases, leaving 4 bases not matched to a gene. Per germline, CDR1 SGHRS and CDR2 YFSETQ. The CDR3 consists of 14 residues. The CDR3 nucleotides read TGCGCCAGCAGCCCGGGACAGGGAGCAGATACGCAGTATTTT. Translated, it gives CASSPGQGADTQYF.

This chain links TRBV7-9 with TRBJ2-7, with 9 bases aligning to TRBD1. The CDR3 consists of 16 residues. Looked up from germline, CDR1 is SEHNR and CDR2 is FQNEAQ (reference sequence). V shed 6 bases, J shed 6 bases, and the junction held 15 bases outside the gene matches. The CDR3 sequence: CASSHWKGQGLVEQYF. CDR3 DNA: TGTGCCAGCAGTCATTGGAAGGGACAGGGTTTGGTCGAGCAGTACTTC. The full variable domain, in which reference TRBV7-9 and TRBJ2-7 provide the parts outside the CDR3, is DTGVSQNPRHKITKRGQNVTFRCDPISEHNRLYWYRQTLGQGPEFLTYFQNEAQLEKSRLLSDRFSAERPKGSFSTLEIQRTEQGDSAMYLCASSHWKGQGLVEQYFGPGTRLTVT.

This clone was found once. This chain joins TRBV9 and TRBJ2-3; TRBD2 matches at 12 bases. With V trimmed by 3 bases and J by 2 bases, 4 bases remained unmatched. The CDR3 contains 16 residues. In germline, CDR1 is SGDLS, CDR2 YYNGEE. CDR3 sequence reads: CASSDRLAGDTDTQYF. The DNA of the CDR3 is TGTGCCAGCAGCGACCGACTAGCGGGGGACACAGATACGCAGTATTTT.

The V and J genes are TRBV5-1 and TRBJ2-3; 7 bases match TRBD2. The germline V gene encodes CDR1 SGHRS and CDR2 YFSETQ. The length of the CDR3 is 14 residues. V lost 8 bases to trimming and J lost 3 bases; unmatched junction nucleotides: 9. The CDR3 DNA follows: TGCGCCAGTAAACTCGCGGGGGTGACAGATACGCAGTATTTT. Protein sequence: CASKLAGVTDTQYF.

This clone showed up just once. V is TRBV24-1 and J is TRBJ2-2; D might be TRBD1 (6 bases). CDR3 length: 16 residues. Trimming removed 8 bases at V and 7 bases at J, with 22 bases between. The V gene's germline CDR1 is KGHDR and CDR2 SFDVKD. The CDR3 nucleotides are TGTGCCACCAAAGGCAGGGGCGCCGGGACCGGCGGGGAGCTGTTTTTT. It yields the protein CATKGRGAGTGGELFF.

The chain links TRBV18 to TRBJ1-2, with TRBD1 matching 9 bases. Trimming removed 1 base from V and 2 bases from J; junction bases left unmatched: 2. Germline CDR1 and CDR2: KGHSH and LQKENI. The CDR3 length is 15 residues. The CDR3 bases are TGTGCCAGCTCACCACTCGGACAGGGGAACTATGGCTACACCTTC. It is translated as CASSPLGQGNYGYTF. The full variable domain, with the rest looked up from reference TRBV18 and TRBJ1-2, is NAGVMQNPRHLVRRRGQEARLRCSPMKGHSHVYWYRQLPEEGLKFMVYLQKENIIDESGMPKERFSAEFPKEGPSILRIQQVVRGDSAAYFCASSPLGQGNYGYTFGSGTRLTVV.

This chain connects TRBV27 to TRBJ1-4; TRBD1 is a possible D gene (5 bases). The V end lost 0 bases, the J end lost 8 bases, and 25 bases lay between the germline ends. The CDR3 consists of 19 residues. Germline V lookup: CDR1 MNHEY, CDR2 SMNVEV (reference sequence). CDR3 nucleotide sequence: TGTGCCAGCAGTTTATCTGGGAATCATAGTGGGGGAGGGGAGGAAAAACTGTTTTTT. Translating gives CASSLSGNHSGGGEEKLFF.

The chain links TRBV4-3 to TRBJ1-5; maybe TRBD1 (5 bases). V was shortened by 0 bases and J by 5 bases, with 11 bases between the two germline ends. Germline V gives CDR1 LGHNA, CDR2 YSLEER. The CDR3 extends over 15 amino acids. CDR3 nucleotides: TGCGCCAGCAGCCAAGATTATCGGACACATCAGCCCCAGCATTTT. Translated: CASSQDYRTHQPQHF.

The chain combines TRBV11-3 with TRBJ2-2; 7 bases map to TRBD1. The CDR3 length is 15 residues. Per the germline V gene, CDR1 is SGHNT and CDR2 is YENEEA. V was clipped by 5 bases and J by 5 bases; unmatched bases: 8. CDR3 nucleotides: TGTGCCAGCAGCCGTCGGGACAGTCCTACCGGGGAGCTGTTTTTT. Its translation: CASSRRDSPTGELFF.

The V call is TRBV5-4, the J call TRBJ2-1; weak D call: TRBD1 (7 bases). Trimming left V 4 bases short and J 9 bases short, with 14 bases between. Germline CDR1 and CDR2: SGHNT and YYREEE (reference sequence). The CDR3 has 13 residues. The DNA of the CDR3 is TGTGCCAGCAGCCCGTACAGGGGAGGTGAGCAGTTCTTC. Protein: CASSPYRGGEQFF.

Here the CDR3 reads CASSLAGGRDTQYF. CDR3 in DNA: TGTGCCAGCAGTTTAGCGGGGGGGAGAGATACGCAGTATTTT. The genes are TRBV2 and TRBJ2-3; TRBD2 agrees at 11 bases. Germline V lookup: CDR1 SNHLY, CDR2 FYNNEI. This CDR3 is built from 14 residues. Trimming at V came to 5 bases and at J to 5 bases, leaving 3 bases not matched to a gene.

The rearrangement links TRBV5-1 to TRBJ2-4; 10 bases are a match to TRBD1. The junction had 10 bases not matched to a gene; V was cut back by 0 bases and J by 7 bases. This CDR3 spans 17 amino acids. Germline V gives CDR1 SGHRS, CDR2 YFSETQ. CDR3 sequence (DNA): TGCGCCAGCAGCTTGGTTGACAGGGGGCGTCTGGGTAACATTCAGTACTTC. It specifies CASSLVDRGRLGNIQYF.

This clone is a singleton in its sample. The CDR3 sequence is CASSLTSGASTDTQYF. In DNA, the CDR3 is TGTGCCAGCAGCCTTACTAGCGGGGCTAGCACAGATACGCAGTATTTT. V usage is TRBV7-9 and J usage is TRBJ2-3, with 10 bases aligning to TRBD2. Germline values: CDR1 SEHNR, CDR2 FQNEAQ (reference sequence). This CDR3 has 16 residues. Trimming cost V 5 bases and J 0 bases; bases outside gene matches: 5.

The chain links TRBV9 to TRBJ1-1; possible D gene TRBD1, 6 bases. The V gene's germline CDR1 is SGDLS and CDR2 YYNGEE. This CDR3 contains 14 residues. The germline V and J ends were trimmed by 4 bases and 0 bases, with 10 bases remaining between them. CDR3 region: CASSIGDMNTEAFF. The CDR3, as DNA: TGTGCCAGCAGCATCGGGGACATGAACACTGAAGCTTTCTTT.

The chain is built from TRBV5-5 and TRBJ2-7; D not certain. V was clipped by 3 bases and J by 3 bases, with 4 bases between them. Looked up from germline, CDR1 is SGHKS and CDR2 is YYEKEE (reference sequence). This CDR3 is built from 11 residues. The CDR3 region has the DNA TGTGCCAGCAGCTCCGTCTACGAGCAGTACTTC. Amino acid sequence: CASSSVYEQYF.

This chain links TRBV7-3 with TRBJ2-3; the D gene is possibly TRBD2 (6 bases). The germline CDR1 and CDR2 sequences are SGHTA and FQGTGA. Trimming took off 2 bases at V and 5 bases at J, with 11 bases between the two ends. This CDR3 spans 14 amino acids. Written as DNA, the CDR3 is TGTGCCAGCAGCTTAGCGTCCGGGGGAGATACGCAGTATTTT. It translates to CASSLASGGDTQYF.

The chain has TRBV5-4 and TRBJ2-6; 7 bases are shared with TRBD1. The junction had 3 bases not matched to a gene; V was cut back by 0 bases and J by 3 bases. The CDR3 is made up of 16 amino acids. From germline, CDR1 is SGHNT and CDR2 YYREEE (reference sequence). Here the CDR3 DNA reads TGTGCCAGCAGCTTGGAAGGGGGCCTTGGGGCCAACGTCCTGACTTTC. Translated, it gives CASSLEGGLGANVLTF.

The chain uses TRBV14 and TRBJ1-1; perhaps TRBD1 as D (5 bases). The germline V gene encodes CDR1 SGHDN and CDR2 FVKESK. The CDR3 contains 13 residues. Trimming took off 4 bases at V and 3 bases at J, with 9 bases between the two ends. This CDR3 is CASSLQGYTEAFF. CDR3 nucleotides: TGTGCCAGCAGCCTCCAGGGTTACACTGAAGCTTTCTTT.

This rearrangement joins TRBV19 to TRBJ2-6, with 8 bases lining up with TRBD1. CDR1 is LNHDA and CDR2 is SQIVND in the germline V gene (reference sequence). CDR3 length: 17 residues. V shed 6 bases and J 0 bases; nucleotides not matched to a gene: 7. As DNA, the CDR3 is TGTGCCAGTAGCCCGGGACAGGCGACCTCTGGGGCCAACGTCCTGACTTTC. Encoded protein: CASSPGQATSGANVLTF.

This sequence joins TRBV20-1 and TRBJ1-2; 7 bases are a match to TRBD1. Per the germline V gene, CDR1 is DFQATT and CDR2 is SNEGSKA (reference sequence). The CDR3 is made up of 12 amino acids. V lost 4 bases, J lost 3 bases, and 2 bases stayed unmatched. Here the CDR3 DNA reads TGCAGTGCTACTGACAGGGACTATGGCTACACCTTC. Encoded protein: CSATDRDYGYTF.

The chain combines TRBV6-6 with TRBJ1-1; D gene uncertain. CDR3 size: 11 residues. The germline CDR1 and CDR2 sequences are MNHNY and SVGAGI (reference sequence). With 6 bases removed from V and 11 bases from J, the gap between germline ends came to 13 bases. The CDR3 here is CASSGPGGAFF. CDR3 DNA sequence: TGTGCCAGCAGCGGTCCCGGAGGGGCTTTCTTT.

CDR3 protein: CATSDVAGAYTDTQYF. CDR3 coding DNA: TGTGCCACCAGTGATGTAGCGGGGGCCTACACAGATACGCAGTATTTT. The chain couples TRBV24-1 to TRBJ2-3; 9 positions agree with TRBD2. The germline V gene encodes CDR1 KGHDR and CDR2 SFDVKD. The J segment lost 2 bases and the V segment lost 3 bases, leaving 5 bases of the junction unmatched. The CDR3 is 16 residues long.

This chain uses TRBV28 with TRBJ1-4; TRBD1 matches at 7 bases. CDR3 length: 15 amino acids. Germline assignment: CDR1 MDHEN and CDR2 SYDVKM. V lost 6 bases and J lost 7; bases outside the gene matches: 11. The CDR3 coding sequence is TGTGCCAGCAGCTACCAGACAGGGATTACTGAAAAACTGTTTTTT. Protein sequence: CASSYQTGITEKLFF.

The rearrangement joins TRBV27 to TRBJ1-6; D uncertain. The CDR3 covers 13 residues. Germline V CDR1 and CDR2: MNHEY, SMNVEV (reference sequence). V was trimmed by 5 bases and J by 10 bases, leaving 12 bases between them. CDR3 bases: TGTGCCAGCAGTGCCCGGGTATGGTCACCCCTCCACTTT. Translating it yields CASSARVWSPLHF.

The chain links TRBV12-3 or TRBV12-4 to TRBJ2-7, with 7 bases identical to TRBD1. V lost 7 bases to trimming and J lost 5 bases; unmatched junction nucleotides: 8. The CDR3 has 13 residues. The CDR3 here is CASIRQGLNEQYF. CDR3 DNA: TGTGCCAGCATCCGACAGGGTTTGAACGAGCAGTACTTC.

This clone was detected once. V usage is TRBV10-3 and J usage is TRBJ2-1; TRBD1 agrees at 7 bases. The CDR3 totals 12 residues. The germline V gene has CDR1 ENHRY and CDR2 SYGVKD. Trimming at V came to 3 bases and at J to 11 bases, leaving 4 bases not matched to a gene. CDR3 protein: CAISDRTGQQFF. The CDR3 DNA reads as TGTGCCATCAGTGATCGGACAGGTCAGCAGTTCTTC.